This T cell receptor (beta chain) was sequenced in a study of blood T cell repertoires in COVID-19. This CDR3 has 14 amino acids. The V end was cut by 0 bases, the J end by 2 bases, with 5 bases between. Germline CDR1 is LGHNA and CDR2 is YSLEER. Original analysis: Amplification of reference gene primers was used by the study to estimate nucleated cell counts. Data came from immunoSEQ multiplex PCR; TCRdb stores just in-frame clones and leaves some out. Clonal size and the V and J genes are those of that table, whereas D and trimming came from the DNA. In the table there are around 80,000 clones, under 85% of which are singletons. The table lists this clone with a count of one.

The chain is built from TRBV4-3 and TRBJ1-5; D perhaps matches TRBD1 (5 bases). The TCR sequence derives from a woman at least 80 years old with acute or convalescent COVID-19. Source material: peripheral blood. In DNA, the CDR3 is TGCGCCAGCAGCCAAGAAGGGGGCAATCAGCCCCAGCATTTT. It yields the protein CASSQEGGNQPQHF.